This passage covers 6 T cell receptor beta chains from one sample sequenced in a study of PD-1 blockade in classical Hodgkin lymphoma. Profiling relied on immunoSEQ multiplex PCR, and the TCRdb table lists in-frame clones only, not all of them. The sample shows around 23,000 clones, roughly 84% of them seen only once. In every patient, relapse followed autologous stem cell transplantation, while exposure to brentuximab vedotin differed. Isolation of CD4+ T cells from thawed PBMCs was performed by magnetic negative selection. Specimen: CD4+ T cells from blood, collected at baseline. The receptors here all came from a human donor with classical Hodgkin lymphoma.

This clone showed up just once. This chain connects TRBV7-2 to TRBJ2-5, with D unresolved. The CDR3 contains 15 residues. Germline V gene lookup returns CDR1 SGHTA and CDR2 FQGNSA. Trimming shortened V by 5 bases and J by 5 bases, and 18 bases separated the two germline ends. Here the CDR3 reads CASSPRVAVTETQYF. DNA for the CDR3: TGTGCCAGCAGCCCACGGGTAGCCGTTACGGAGACCCAGTACTTC.

The chain combines TRBV6-5 with TRBJ1-3; D is perhaps TRBD1 (6 bases). Looked up from germline, CDR1 is MNHEY and CDR2 is SVGAGI. Between the trimmed V and J ends, which lost 0 bases and 4 bases, there was a span of 13 bases. The CDR3 extends over 16 amino acids. The CDR3 region has the DNA TGTGCCAGCAGTTACTCGAGCCAACAGGGAGGAAACACCATATATTTT. Amino acid sequence: CASSYSSQQGGNTIYF.

The gene calls are TRBV6-6 and TRBJ2-5; no clear D gene. Between the trimmed V and J ends, which lost 6 bases and 4 bases, there was a span of 21 bases. Germline assignment: CDR1 MNHNY and CDR2 SVGAGI (reference sequence). This CDR3 comprises 16 residues. The CDR3: CASSASVGLRTETQYF. The CDR3 DNA reads TGTGCCAGCAGCGCGAGCGTGGGCCTCCGAACAGAGACCCAGTACTTC.

The rearrangement joins TRBV6-1 to TRBJ1-2; D perhaps matches TRBD1 (5 bases). The CDR3 extends over 14 amino acids. Looked up from germline, CDR1 is MNHNS and CDR2 is SASEGT. Trimming pared 6 bases from V and 5 bases from J, leaving 16 bases between. The CDR3 sequence: CASRHRTLDYGYTF. DNA for the CDR3: TGTGCCAGCAGACACCGGACACTCGATTATGGCTACACCTTC.

The chain uses TRBV29-1 and TRBJ2-7, with D uncertain. Germline lookup yields CDR1 SQVTM and CDR2 ANQGSEA. The CDR3 contains 12 residues. V was trimmed by 4 bases and J by 5 bases, leaving 12 bases between them. The DNA for the CDR3 is TGCAGCGTTGGCTGGCCGCCGAACGAGCAGTACTTC. Translation gives CSVGWPPNEQYF.

This sequence joins TRBV7-6 and TRBJ1-4, with 8 bases aligning to TRBD1. Trimming took 5 bases from V and 5 from J; bases not matched to a gene: 7. The V gene's germline CDR1 is SGHVS and CDR2 FNYEAQ. The CDR3 spans 15 residues. The CDR3 region has the DNA TGTGCCAGCAGCGCCCGGACAGGGAGAAATGAAAAACTGTTTTTT. Translating it yields CASSARTGRNEKLFF.